This T cell receptor beta chain was recovered during a study of shared clonotypes between healthy human individuals. At the level of the study: The study used three CD4 naive, three CD4 memory, two CD8 naive and one CD8 memory plate per donor.

Naive CD8 cells were CD45RO-negative, positively selected for CCR7, excluding terminally differentiated effector memory CD45RA+ cells. The study's findings and limits: It was anticipated that sequencing depth would influence how many clonotypes donors shared. In a few donors, around 5.5% of naive CD4 clonotypes appeared in common.

Evenly divided among several immunoSEQ plates was the genomic DNA of each subset. Here immunoSEQ multiplex PCR was the method, and the copy in TCRdb shows in-frame clones only, minus some. This table has millions of clones, more than 85% appearing once. The CDR3 loop spans 13 amino acids. V lost 4 bases to trimming and J lost 4 bases; unmatched junction nucleotides: 3. Per the germline V gene, CDR1 is MGHDK and CDR2 is SYGVNS. Worth noting for this clone: Its antigen is as yet unknown.

The sample taken for sequencing was naive CD8+ T cells from PBMCs. The genes are TRBV25-1 and TRBJ1-1; TRBD1 matches 7 bases. The TCR comes from a young man in good health. Some clones in this sample may be carry-over from other donors' samples. The CDR3 nucleotides are TGTGCCAGCAGTGGGACAGGACTCACTGAAGCTTTCTTT. This gives the protein CASSGTGLTEAFF.